The TCR beta chain under discussion was sequenced for a study of blood T cell repertoires in COVID-19. Germline CDR1 reads SGHRS; CDR2 reads YFSETQ. CDR3 length: 15 residues. V lost 4 bases and J 6 bases, leaving 18 bases between the germline ends. The method was immunoSEQ multiplex PCR; TCRdb's version includes in-frame clones alone and lacks a portion of them. Among under 150,000 clones listed, roughly 90% were seen once. The sample was peripheral blood. The sequence came from a man aged 50-60 years with acute or convalescent COVID-19. The chain employs TRBV5-1 and TRBJ2-3; a weak D match, TRBD2 (5 bases). CDR3: CASSPSSSPGDTQYF. DNA for the CDR3: TGCGCCAGCAGCCCTTCATCATCCCCGGGGGATACGCAGTATTTT. The full variable domain, completed using reference TRBV5-1 and TRBJ2-3, is KAGVTQTPRYLIKTRGQQVTLSCSPISGHRSVSWYQQTPGQGLQFLFEYFSETQRNKGNFPGRFSGRQFSNSRSEMNVSTLELGDSALYLCASSPSSSPGDTQYFGPGTRLTVL.